This TCR beta chain was profiled in a study of shared clonotypes between healthy human individuals. The CDR3 covers 15 residues. Germline V CDR1 and CDR2: SGDLS, YYNGEE. The V segment lost 0 bases and the J segment 6 bases; nucleotides outside the gene matches: 2. The data were produced by immunoSEQ multiplex PCR, yet TCRdb's version contains in-frame clones alone and is incomplete. The data show roughly 1,000,000 clones, with around 82% seen just once and under 0.8% held by the top ten. Comments on this clone: The identical CDR3 is also encoded by other nucleotide sequences in the sample.

The TCR originated in a man younger than 30 in good health. Some clones in this sample may be carry-over from other donors' samples. This chain uses TRBV9 with TRBJ2-1; 11 bases line up with TRBD1. Material: memory CD4+ T cells from PBMCs. Subset meaning: CD45RA-negative fraction. As DNA, the CDR3 is TGTGCCAGCAGCGTAGGCGGGACAGGGGGCAATGAGCAGTTCTTC. Translated, it gives CASSVGGTGGNEQFF.